One and the same sample provided the 24 T cell receptor beta chains below, sequenced in a study of T-cell reconstitution after alpha-beta-depleted transplantation in children. TCRbeta library preparation incorporated unique molecular identifiers. TCRdb re-derived calls from the PCR reads in MiXCR, one entry per CDR3 protein. Of about 580,000 distinct CDR3 sequences in the sample, approximately 22% were seen once. Sequenced material: PBMCs, mostly from graft donor cells, taken 360 days after TCRalphabeta/CD19-depleted stem cell transplant. Receptors were obtained from a boy under two years old who had a stem cell transplant for acute myeloid leukemia, so the T cells may come from the graft donor.

The rearrangement uses TRBV5-6 and TRBJ2-7; the match to TRBD1 covers 7 bases. The CDR3 runs to 13 residues. J was trimmed by 5 bases and V by 3 bases; bases with no gene match: 5. Germline CDR1 SGHDT, CDR2 YYEEEE. The DNA of the CDR3 is TGTGCCAGCAGCTCGACAGGGAGACACGAGCAGTACGTC. It yields the protein CASSSTGRHEQYV.

This clonotype was detected many times. V gene TRBV12-3 or TRBV12-4 combines with J gene TRBJ1-1, with D maybe TRBD1 (5 bases). The CDR3 is made up of 12 amino acids. With 8 bases removed from V and 5 bases from J, the gap between germline ends came to 12 bases. The CDR3: CASSRGGTEAFF. CDR3 sequence (DNA): TGTGCCAGCTCTCGCGGGGGAACTGAAGCTTTCTTT.

This sequence joins TRBV7-2 and TRBJ2-4, with TRBD2 as a possible D gene (6 bases). Germline lookup yields CDR1 SGHTA and CDR2 FQGNSA. This CDR3 is built from 14 residues. Trimming left V 4 bases short and J 7 bases short, with 14 bases between. The CDR3 protein is CASSSRGGRNIQYF. In nucleotides, the CDR3 is TGTGCCAGCAGCTCCCGAGGAGGGAGGAACATTCAGTACTTC. Full variable domain (missing parts from reference TRBV7-2 and TRBJ2-4): GAGVSQSPSNKVTEKGKDVELRCDPISGHTALYWYRQSLGQGLEFLIYFQGNSAPDKSGLPSDRFSAERTGGSVSTLTIQRTQQEDSAVYLCASSSRGGRNIQYFGAGTRLSVL.

Comment on this clonotype: A much larger clone differs by one base, so this may be a read error. The CDR3 DNA sequence: TGTGCCACCAGCCAAGAAGACAGCACAATCTTCGCAGATACGCAGTATTTT. It specifies CATSQEDSTIFADTQYF. The rearrangement links TRBV3-1 to TRBJ2-3, with D possibly matching TRBD1 (5 bases). The V gene's germline CDR1 is LGHDT and CDR2 YNNKEL (reference sequence). The CDR3 is 17 amino acids.

Only a few counts were recorded for this clonotype. This chain links TRBV20-1 with TRBJ2-4, with D possibly being TRBD1 (5 bases). Deletions cut 3 bases from V and 5 bases from J, with 11 bases between. The CDR3 has 13 residues. Germline CDR1 is DFQATT and CDR2 is SNEGSKA (reference sequence). For the CDR3, the DNA is TGCAGTGCTAGCCAGGGAAAGGAAAACATTCAGTACTTC. It yields the protein CSASQGKENIQYF.

The chain recombines TRBV9 with TRBJ2-1, with D perhaps matching TRBD1 or TRBD2 (6 bases each). Germline V gives CDR1 SGDLS, CDR2 YYNGEE. The CDR3 runs 15 residues. Trimming removed 0 bases at V and 8 bases at J, with 15 bases between. CDR3: CASSVEGGSGDEQFF. In DNA form, the CDR3 reads TGTGCCAGCAGCGTAGAAGGAGGGTCAGGGGATGAGCAGTTCTTC.

This clonotype has at least ten counts. The rearrangement joins TRBV28 to TRBJ2-7; D remains unclear. There are 12 residues in the CDR3. CDR1 is MDHEN and CDR2 is SYDVKM in the germline V gene. Trimming removed 6 bases from V and 1 base from J, with 7 bases in between. In DNA form, the CDR3 reads TGTGCCAGCAGCTCTGATTCCTACGAGCAGTACGTC. This gives the protein CASSSDSYEQYV.

The sample holds many counts of this clonotype. This chain links TRBV6-5 with TRBJ2-2; maybe TRBD2 (7 bases). The CDR3 loop spans 17 amino acids. V was cut by 4 bases and J by 5 bases, with 20 bases left in between. Germline CDR1 MNHEY, CDR2 SVGAGI. The CDR3 coding sequence is TGTGCCAGCAGTTTGACGGGGGGCCCCCATCCGACCGGGGAGCTGTTTTTT. Translating gives CASSLTGGPHPTGELFF.

In this sample, this clonotype turned up many times. The chain has TRBV20-1 and TRBJ2-7; 7 bases are shared with TRBD2. Germline trimming cut 6 bases from V and 3 bases from J; bases unmatched to any gene: 5. This CDR3 is 12 amino acids long. Germline V gene data show CDR1 as DFQATT and CDR2 as SNEGSKA (reference sequence). The DNA for the CDR3 is TGCAGTGCAAAGCGGGGTTTCTACGAGCAGTACGTC. Translated: CSAKRGFYEQYV.

This clonotype occurred a few times. The chain recombines TRBV6-1 with TRBJ2-5; 8 bases map to TRBD2. The CDR3 length is 16 residues. Per germline, CDR1 MNHNS and CDR2 SASEGT. With V trimmed by 5 bases and J by 3 bases, 11 bases remained unmatched. In DNA, the CDR3 is TGTGCCAGCAGTCGCCTCGGCCAGCGGGGGAAAGAGACCCAGTACTTC. This codes for CASSRLGQRGKETQYF.

This clonotype was picked up many times. The rearrangement joins TRBV20-1 to TRBJ2-3; TRBD2 matches 8 bases. CDR1 is DFQATT and CDR2 is SNEGSKA in the germline V gene (reference sequence). The CDR3 consists of 15 residues. V dropped 8 bases and J dropped 3; count of bases not matched to a gene: 13. The DNA of the CDR3 is TGCAGTATGAGGGGTTGGGGCGGGGGGACAGATACGCAGTATTTT. This encodes CSMRGWGGGTDTQYF.

At least ten counts were recorded for this clonotype. J is TRBJ2-5 and V is TRBV15; D gene ambiguous. The CDR3 extends over 14 amino acids. Per the germline V gene, CDR1 is LNHNV and CDR2 is YYDKDF (reference sequence). V lost 3 bases, J lost 7 bases, and 15 bases lay in between. CDR3 sequence (DNA): TGTGCCACCAGCAGTGATGTCGCCGGAACGACCCAGTACTTC. Translating it yields CATSSDVAGTTQYF.

This clonotype appeared many times. V usage is TRBV6-5 and J usage is TRBJ2-7; 9 bases agree with TRBD1. The CDR3 spans 17 residues. Per the germline V gene, CDR1 is MNHEY and CDR2 is SVGAGI. Losses at the gene ends were 6 bases for V and 2 bases for J; bases not matched to a gene: 14. The DNA for the CDR3 is TGTGCCAGCAGAGCCACAGGGGGCGAGAGCACGGCCTACGAGCAGTACTTC. Amino acid sequence: CASRATGGESTAYEQYF.

The rearrangement joins TRBV5-5 to TRBJ2-1, with D possibly TRBD2 on 5 matching bases. The germline gives CDR1 SGHKS, CDR2 YYEKEE (reference sequence). The ends were cut back, 6 bases at V and 4 bases at J, with 17 bases in the middle. The CDR3 length is 15 residues. The DNA for the CDR3 is TGTGCCAGCACCATCCGCACCGGCGGGTACAATGAGCAGTTCTTC. Translation: CASTIRTGGYNEQFF.

This clonotype showed up many times. J is TRBJ1-1 and V is TRBV4-1; D perhaps matches TRBD1 (6 bases). The CDR3 is made up of 15 amino acids. Trimming shortened V by 6 bases and J by 0 bases, and 14 bases separated the two germline ends. CDR1 MGHRA and CDR2 YSYEKL come from the germline V gene. The CDR3 region has the DNA TGCGCCAGCAGGAGGGGGGGAGAGGTGAACACTGAAGCTTTCTTT. Protein sequence: CASRRGGEVNTEAFF.

This chain uses TRBV12-3 or TRBV12-4 with TRBJ2-5, with 8 bases matching TRBD1. This CDR3 has 15 residues. The trim removed 6 bases at V and 0 bases at J, leaving 6 bases unmatched. This chain's CDR3 is CASRHGQGNQETQYF. In DNA form, the CDR3 reads TGTGCCAGCAGGCATGGACAGGGAAACCAAGAGACCCAGTACTTC.

This clonotype has a handful of counts. This chain uses TRBV27 with TRBJ2-3, with 9 bases matching TRBD2. CDR1 MNHEY and CDR2 SMNVEV come from the germline V gene (reference sequence). V trimming: 2 bases; J trimming: 7 bases; junction bases outside the gene matches: 16. This CDR3 is built from 18 residues. The CDR3 DNA reads TGTGCCAGCAGTTTAGGATCCGGAGCGGGGGGCCAGACTAATACGCAGTATTTT. As protein: CASSLGSGAGGQTNTQYF.

This clonotype was detected ten times or more. The chain is built from TRBV5-5 and TRBJ2-3, with TRBD1 identical over 7 bases. Trimming removed 3 bases from V and 2 bases from J; junction bases left unmatched: 6. Germline CDR1 is SGHKS and CDR2 is YYEKEE (reference sequence). This CDR3 spans 15 amino acids. The CDR3 loop reads CASSSGTVITDTQYF. In DNA, the CDR3 is TGTGCCAGCAGCTCCGGGACAGTCATCACAGATACGCAGTATTTT.

Worth noting for this clonotype: A much larger clone differs by one base, so this may be a read error. The rearrangement links TRBV6-6 to TRBJ2-7, with 10 bases identical to TRBD1. This CDR3 is built from 13 residues. Germline lookup yields CDR1 MNHNY and CDR2 SVGAGI (reference sequence). J lost 3 bases, V lost 4 bases, and 0 bases had no gene match. CDR3 region: CASSWTGGYEQYF. CDR3 sequence (DNA): TGTGCCAGCAGTTGGACAGGGGGCTACGAGCAGTACTTC.

V is TRBV11-2 and J is TRBJ1-5; D is possibly TRBD1 (5 bases). Germline CDR1 and CDR2: SGHAT and FQNNGV. V dropped 1 base and J dropped 9 bases, with 13 bases sitting between them. The CDR3 extends over 14 amino acids. The CDR3 protein is CASSLGASDRPQHF. The CDR3 nucleotides are TGTGCCAGCAGCTTAGGGGCTTCCGACAGGCCCCAGCATTTT.

V gene TRBV20-1 combines with J gene TRBJ2-3; 10 bases line up with TRBD2. After removal of 6 bases from V and 3 bases from J, the junction contained 9 bases not matched to a gene. The CDR3 loop spans 15 amino acids. From germline, CDR1 is DFQATT and CDR2 SNEGSKA (reference sequence). CDR3 sequence (DNA): TGCAGTGCCCCTCTACTAGCGGGGATGACAGATACGCAGTATTTT. It specifies CSAPLLAGMTDTQYF.

This clonotype has just a few counts. The chain links TRBV5-1 to TRBJ2-2; D perhaps matches TRBD2 (5 bases). The CDR3 is 15 residues long. Germline CDR1 SGHRS, CDR2 YFSETQ. Trimming cost V 4 bases and J 5 bases, with 15 bases left between them. CDR3 region: CASSLGSGNTGELFF. For the CDR3, the DNA is TGCGCCAGCAGCCTGGGCTCCGGGAATACCGGGGAGCTGTTTTTT.

This clonotype was counted only a few times. V is TRBV10-3 and J is TRBJ2-7; a possible D gene is TRBD1 (6 bases). The CDR3 extends over 13 amino acids. The V end lost 4 bases, the J end lost 2 bases, and 9 bases lay between the germline ends. CDR1 ENHRY and CDR2 SYGVKD come from the germline V gene. CDR3 in amino acids: CAISGTVTYEQYF. The CDR3 DNA sequence: TGTGCCATCAGTGGGACAGTCACCTACGAGCAGTACTTC.

With regard to this clonotype: This may stem from a read error, because a much larger clone lies one nucleotide away. The DNA of the CDR3 is TGCAGTGCTAGAGATCGGAGCGACTGGACTAGCGGGGACCAAGAGACCCAGTACTTC. Translating it yields CSARDRSDWTSGDQETQYF. The chain recombines TRBV20-1 with TRBJ2-5; 12 positions agree with TRBD2. The V segment lost 0 bases and the J segment 0 bases; nucleotides outside the gene matches: 11. The V gene's germline CDR1 is DFQATT and CDR2 SNEGSKA (reference sequence). The CDR3 spans 19 residues.